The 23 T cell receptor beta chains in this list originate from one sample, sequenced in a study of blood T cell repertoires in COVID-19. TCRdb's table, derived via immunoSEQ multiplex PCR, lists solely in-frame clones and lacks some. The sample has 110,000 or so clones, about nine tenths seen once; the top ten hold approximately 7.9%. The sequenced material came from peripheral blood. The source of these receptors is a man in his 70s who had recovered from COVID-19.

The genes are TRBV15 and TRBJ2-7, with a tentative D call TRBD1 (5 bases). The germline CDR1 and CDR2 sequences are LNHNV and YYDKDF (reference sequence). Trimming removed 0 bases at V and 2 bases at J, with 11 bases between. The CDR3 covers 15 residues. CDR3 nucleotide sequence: TGTGCCACCAGCAGAGATCGAGGACATGCCTACGAGCAGTACTTC. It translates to CATSRDRGHAYEQYF.

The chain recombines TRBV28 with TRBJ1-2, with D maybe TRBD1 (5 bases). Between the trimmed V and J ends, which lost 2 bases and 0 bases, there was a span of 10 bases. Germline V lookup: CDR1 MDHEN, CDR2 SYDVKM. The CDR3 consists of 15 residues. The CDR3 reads CASSLGAYANYGYTF. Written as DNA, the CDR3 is TGTGCCAGCAGTTTAGGGGCCTACGCTAACTATGGCTACACCTTC.

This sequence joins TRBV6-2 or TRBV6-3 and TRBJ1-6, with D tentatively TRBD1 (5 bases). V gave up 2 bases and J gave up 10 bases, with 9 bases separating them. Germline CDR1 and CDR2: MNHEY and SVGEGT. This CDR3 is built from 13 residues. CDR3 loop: CASSYRGGSPLHF. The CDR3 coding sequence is TGTGCCAGCAGTTACAGGGGTGGGTCACCCCTCCACTTT.

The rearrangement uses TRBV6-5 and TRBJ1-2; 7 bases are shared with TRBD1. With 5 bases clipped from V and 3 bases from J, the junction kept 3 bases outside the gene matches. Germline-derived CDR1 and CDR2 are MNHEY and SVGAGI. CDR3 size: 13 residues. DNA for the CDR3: TGTGCCAGCAGTAGGGACAGTTACTATGGCTACACCTTC. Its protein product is CASSRDSYYGYTF.

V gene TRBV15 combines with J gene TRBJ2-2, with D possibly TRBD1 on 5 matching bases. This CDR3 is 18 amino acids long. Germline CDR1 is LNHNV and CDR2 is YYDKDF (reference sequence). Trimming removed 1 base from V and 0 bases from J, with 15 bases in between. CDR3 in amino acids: CATSRVPPTGANTGELFF. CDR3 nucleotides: TGTGCCACCAGCAGAGTCCCCCCCACAGGCGCGAACACCGGGGAGCTGTTTTTT.

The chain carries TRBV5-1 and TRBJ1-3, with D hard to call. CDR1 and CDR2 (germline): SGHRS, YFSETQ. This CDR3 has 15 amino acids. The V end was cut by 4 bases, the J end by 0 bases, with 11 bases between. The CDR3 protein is CASSPTLSSGNTIYF. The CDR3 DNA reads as TGCGCCAGCAGCCCAACCCTCAGCTCTGGAAACACCATATATTTT.

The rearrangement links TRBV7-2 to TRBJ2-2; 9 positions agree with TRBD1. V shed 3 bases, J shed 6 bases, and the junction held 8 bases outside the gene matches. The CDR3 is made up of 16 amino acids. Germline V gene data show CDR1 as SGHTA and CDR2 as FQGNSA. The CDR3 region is CASSFGDREISGELFF. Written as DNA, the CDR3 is TGTGCCAGCAGCTTCGGGGACAGGGAGATTTCCGGGGAGCTGTTTTTT.

For the CDR3, the DNA is TGTGCCAGCAGTTTAAGCCCCGGAGTCAGTAGGGAAAAACTGTTTTTT. Protein sequence: CASSLSPGVSREKLFF. This chain links TRBV27 with TRBJ1-4; D gene unclear. CDR3 length: 16 amino acids. Trimming took off 2 bases at V and 8 bases at J, with 18 bases between the two ends. From germline, CDR1 is MNHEY and CDR2 SMNVEV (reference sequence).

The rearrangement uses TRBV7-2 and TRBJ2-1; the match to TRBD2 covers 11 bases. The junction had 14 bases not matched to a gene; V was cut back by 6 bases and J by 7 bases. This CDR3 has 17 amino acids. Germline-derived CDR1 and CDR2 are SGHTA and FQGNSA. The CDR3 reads CASSWDTSGSPENEQFF. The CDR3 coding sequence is TGTGCCAGCAGTTGGGACACTAGCGGGAGTCCAGAAAATGAGCAGTTCTTC.

Here the CDR3 reads CASSLGGGLISPEAFF. In DNA, the CDR3 is TGTGCCAGCAGTTTAGGTGGCGGGCTCATAAGTCCTGAAGCTTTCTTT. The chain couples TRBV28 to TRBJ1-1; no definite D call. This CDR3 has 16 amino acids. The germline V gene encodes CDR1 MDHEN and CDR2 SYDVKM. V was shortened by 2 bases and J by 6 bases, with 19 bases between the two germline ends.

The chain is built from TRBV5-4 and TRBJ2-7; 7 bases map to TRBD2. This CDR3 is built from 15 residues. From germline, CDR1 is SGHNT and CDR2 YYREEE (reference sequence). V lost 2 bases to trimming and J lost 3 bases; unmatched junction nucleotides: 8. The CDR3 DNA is TGTGCCAGCAGCTTTCGGGCAGGGAGGGACTACGAGCAGTACTTC. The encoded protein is CASSFRAGRDYEQYF.

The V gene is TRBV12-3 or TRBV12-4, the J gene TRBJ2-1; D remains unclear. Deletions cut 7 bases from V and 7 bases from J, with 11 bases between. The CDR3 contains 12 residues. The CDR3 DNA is TGTGCCAGCAACAATGCCCTGAATGAGCAGTTCTTC. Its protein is CASNNALNEQFF.

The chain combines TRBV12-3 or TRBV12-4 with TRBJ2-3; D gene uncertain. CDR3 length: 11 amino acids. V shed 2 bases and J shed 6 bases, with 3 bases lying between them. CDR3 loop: CASSLSDTQYF. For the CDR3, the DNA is TGTGCCAGCAGTTTATCGGATACGCAGTATTTT.

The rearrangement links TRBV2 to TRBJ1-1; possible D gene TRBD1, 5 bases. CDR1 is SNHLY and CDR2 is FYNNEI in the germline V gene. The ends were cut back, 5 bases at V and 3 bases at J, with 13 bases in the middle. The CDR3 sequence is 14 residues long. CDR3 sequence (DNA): TGTGCCAGCAGTTTCTCAGGGAGGGACACTGAAGCTTTCTTT. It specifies CASSFSGRDTEAFF. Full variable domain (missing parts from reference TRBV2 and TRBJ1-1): EPEVTQTPSHQVTQMGQEVILRCVPISNHLYFYWYRQILGQKVEFLVSFYNNEISEKSEIFDDQFSVERPDGSNFTLKIRSTKLEDSAMYFCASSFSGRDTEAFFGQGTRLTVV.

In nucleotides, the CDR3 is TGTGCCAGCAGTCCCAGGGGTGGCTCCTACGAGCAGTACTTC. Translation: CASSPRGGSYEQYF. The chain employs TRBV6-5 and TRBJ2-7, with TRBD1 as a possible D gene (6 bases). V was pared by 5 bases and J by 0 bases, with 11 bases between. The germline V gene has CDR1 MNHEY and CDR2 SVGAGI. This CDR3 comprises 14 residues.

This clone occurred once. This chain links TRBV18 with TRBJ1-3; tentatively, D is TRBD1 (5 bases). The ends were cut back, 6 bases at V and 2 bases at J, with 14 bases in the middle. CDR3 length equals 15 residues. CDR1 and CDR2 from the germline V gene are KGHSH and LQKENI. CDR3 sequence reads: CASSISREAGNTIYF. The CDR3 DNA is TGTGCCAGCTCCATTTCCAGGGAAGCTGGAAACACCATATATTTT.

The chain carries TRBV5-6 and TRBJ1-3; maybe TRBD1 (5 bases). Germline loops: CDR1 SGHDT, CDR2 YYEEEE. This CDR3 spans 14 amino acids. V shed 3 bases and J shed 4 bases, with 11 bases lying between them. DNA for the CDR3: TGTGCCAGCAGCTGGGGGGTCTCGGGAAACACCATATATTTT. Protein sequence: CASSWGVSGNTIYF.

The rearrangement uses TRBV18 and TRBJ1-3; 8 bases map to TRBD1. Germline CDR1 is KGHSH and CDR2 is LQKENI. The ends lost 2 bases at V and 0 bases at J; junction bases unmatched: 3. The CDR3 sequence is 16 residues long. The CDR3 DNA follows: TGTGCCAGCTCACCAGGGACAGGCTACTCTGGAAACACCATATATTTT. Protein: CASSPGTGYSGNTIYF.

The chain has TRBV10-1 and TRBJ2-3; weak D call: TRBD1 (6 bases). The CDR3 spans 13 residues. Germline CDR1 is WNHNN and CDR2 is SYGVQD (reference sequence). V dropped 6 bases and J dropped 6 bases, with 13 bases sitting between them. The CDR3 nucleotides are TGCGCCAGCAGCTCACAGGGTTCGGATACGCAGTATTTT. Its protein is CASSSQGSDTQYF.

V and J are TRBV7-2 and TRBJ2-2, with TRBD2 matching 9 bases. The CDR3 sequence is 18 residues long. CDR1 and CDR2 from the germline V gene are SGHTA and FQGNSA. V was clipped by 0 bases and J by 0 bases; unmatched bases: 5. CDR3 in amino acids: CASSLAPTSGANTGELFF. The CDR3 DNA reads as TGTGCCAGCAGCTTAGCCCCGACTAGCGGAGCGAACACCGGGGAGCTGTTTTTT. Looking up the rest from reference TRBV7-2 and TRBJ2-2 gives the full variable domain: GAGVSQSPSNKVTEKGKDVELRCDPISGHTALYWYRQSLGQGLEFLIYFQGNSAPDKSGLPSDRFSAERTGGSVSTLTIQRTQQEDSAVYLCASSLAPTSGANTGELFFGEGSRLTVL.

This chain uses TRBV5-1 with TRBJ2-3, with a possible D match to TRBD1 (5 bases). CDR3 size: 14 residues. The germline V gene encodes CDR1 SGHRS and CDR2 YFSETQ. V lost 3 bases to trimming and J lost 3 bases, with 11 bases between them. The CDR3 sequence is CASSSRRQTDTQYF. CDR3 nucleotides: TGCGCCAGCAGCTCCAGACGACAGACAGATACGCAGTATTTT.

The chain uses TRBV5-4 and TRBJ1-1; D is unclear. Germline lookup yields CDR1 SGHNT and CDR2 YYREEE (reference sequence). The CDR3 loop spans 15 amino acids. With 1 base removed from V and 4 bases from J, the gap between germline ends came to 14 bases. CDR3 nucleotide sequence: TGTGCCAGCAGCTTGAAAGCCGGGGATGGCACTGAAGCTTTCTTT. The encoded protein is CASSLKAGDGTEAFF.

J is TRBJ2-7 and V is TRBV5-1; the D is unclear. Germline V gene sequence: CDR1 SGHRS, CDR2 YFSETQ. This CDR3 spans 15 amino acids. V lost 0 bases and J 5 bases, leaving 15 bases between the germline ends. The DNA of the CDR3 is TGCGCCAGCAGCTTGGCCTCCCTTCTAGAAGACGAGCAGTACTTC. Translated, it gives CASSLASLLEDEQYF. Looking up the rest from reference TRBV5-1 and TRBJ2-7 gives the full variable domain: KAGVTQTPRYLIKTRGQQVTLSCSPISGHRSVSWYQQTPGQGLQFLFEYFSETQRNKGNFPGRFSGRQFSNSRSEMNVSTLELGDSALYLCASSLASLLEDEQYFGPGTRLTVT.